The 18 T cell receptor beta chains in this list originate from one sample, sequenced in a study of blood T cell repertoires in COVID-19. Repertoires were generated with immunoSEQ multiplex PCR, while TCRdb's copy carries only in-frame clones and drops some. The sample includes approximately 100,000 clones, around 86% of them seen just once. The source material was PBMCs or T cells enriched from blood (not recorded which). These receptors were taken from a woman aged 45-65 years who had recovered from COVID-19.

The CDR3 region is CASSLYVSSGANVLTF. The CDR3 coding sequence is TGTGCCAGCAGCTTGTATGTCAGCTCTGGGGCCAACGTCCTGACTTTC. This rearrangement joins TRBV13 to TRBJ2-6; D gene ambiguous. The CDR3 runs 16 residues. V was clipped by 3 bases and J by 0 bases, with 9 bases between them. Germline V CDR1 and CDR2: PRHDT, FYEKMQ (reference sequence).

V and J are TRBV7-9 and TRBJ1-4; D uncertain. CDR3 length equals 12 residues. In germline, CDR1 is SEHNR, CDR2 FQNEAQ (reference sequence). V was cut by 5 bases and J by 5 bases, with 6 bases left in between. This CDR3 reads CASSPSNEKLFF. For the CDR3, the DNA is TGTGCCAGCAGCCCGTCCAATGAAAAACTGTTTTTT.

This sequence joins TRBV24-1 and TRBJ2-2; TRBD1 matches 9 bases. The CDR3 has 13 residues. Germline CDR1 KGHDR, CDR2 SFDVKD. The trim removed 8 bases at V and 7 bases at J, leaving 4 bases unmatched. Here the CDR3 reads CATTTGGGGELFF. The DNA for the CDR3 is TGTGCCACCACCACAGGGGGCGGCGGGGAGCTGTTTTTT.

This sequence joins TRBV18 and TRBJ1-2; D is unresolved. The length of the CDR3 is 14 residues. The V gene's germline CDR1 is KGHSH and CDR2 LQKENI. The ends were cut back, 3 bases at V and 0 bases at J, with 8 bases in the middle. The CDR3 DNA follows: TGTGCCAGCTCACCCGCAGGTTCTAACTATGGCTACACCTTC. It specifies CASSPAGSNYGYTF.

The genes are TRBV18 and TRBJ1-4, with D hard to call. The CDR3 extends over 14 amino acids. Germline-derived CDR1 and CDR2 are KGHSH and LQKENI. With 6 bases removed from V and 6 bases from J, the gap between germline ends came to 14 bases. CDR3 DNA: TGTGCCAGCTCCCAGAATTCGCTTGATGAAAAACTGTTTTTT. Amino acids: CASSQNSLDEKLFF.

The gene calls are TRBV3-1 (or the pseudogene TRBV3-2) and TRBJ1-5; D may be TRBD1 (6 bases). The CDR3 has 15 amino acids. The germline CDR1 and CDR2 sequences are LGHDT and YNNKEL (reference sequence). V was clipped by 0 bases and J by 3 bases, with 9 bases between them. The CDR3 region is CASSQDYRDNQPQHF. CDR3 coding DNA: TGTGCCAGCAGCCAAGACTACAGGGACAATCAGCCCCAGCATTTT.

As DNA, the CDR3 is TGTGCCAGCAGCTTAACAGGGGGGGAAAGGGCCTACGAGCAGTACTTC. Translated: CASSLTGGERAYEQYF. The chain joins TRBV7-3 to TRBJ2-7; maybe TRBD2 (7 bases). The V end was cut by 0 bases, the J end by 2 bases, with 14 bases between. Germline V CDR1 and CDR2: SGHTA, FQGTGA. This CDR3 comprises 16 residues.

The chain couples TRBV4-1 to TRBJ2-7, with 7 bases fitting TRBD1. This CDR3 is 15 amino acids long. The J segment lost 2 bases and the V segment lost 3 bases, leaving 7 bases of the junction unmatched. Germline V gene data show CDR1 as MGHRA and CDR2 as YSYEKL. CDR3 sequence (DNA): TGCGCCAGCAGCCAGTCCGACAGGGACACCTACGAGCAGTACTTC. As protein: CASSQSDRDTYEQYF.

This chain connects TRBV4-2 to TRBJ2-1; 13 nucleotides align to TRBD2. V was clipped by 0 bases and J by 7 bases; unmatched bases: 6. CDR1 and CDR2 (germline): LGHNA, YNFKEQ. The CDR3 runs 17 residues. The CDR3 nucleotides are TGTGCCAGCAGCCAAGATACTAGCGGGAGGGCTGGGAATGAGCAGTTCTTC. It encodes CASSQDTSGRAGNEQFF.

The rearrangement joins TRBV24-1 to TRBJ2-7, with D tentatively TRBD1 (5 bases). Trimming pared 0 bases from V and 4 bases from J, leaving 6 bases between. CDR3 length equals 13 residues. Germline V lookup: CDR1 KGHDR, CDR2 SFDVKD. The CDR3: CATSDLDRYEQYF. CDR3 bases: TGTGCCACCAGTGATTTGGACAGATACGAGCAGTACTTC.

J is TRBJ1-2 and V is TRBV5-1, with D uncertain. Deletions cut 1 base from V and 8 bases from J, with 12 bases between. The germline gives CDR1 SGHRS, CDR2 YFSETQ. The CDR3 runs 13 residues. The CDR3 DNA is TGCGCCAGCAGCTTGACGGGATTTACGGGCTACACCTTC. Encoded protein: CASSLTGFTGYTF.

The chain joins TRBV6-5 to TRBJ1-4; TRBD1 aligns across 11 bases. This CDR3 contains 15 residues. CDR1 MNHEY and CDR2 SVGAGI come from the germline V gene. J gave up 7 bases and V 5 bases, and 6 bases lay outside the gene matches. CDR3 sequence (DNA): TGTGCCAGCAGTCAGGGGGACAGGGGGAGTGAAAAACTGTTTTTT. It encodes CASSQGDRGSEKLFF.

This chain connects TRBV27 to TRBJ2-6; a possible D gene is TRBD1 (5 bases). The CDR3 consists of 17 residues. In germline, CDR1 is MNHEY, CDR2 SMNVEV (reference sequence). V was cut by 3 bases and J by 0 bases, with 12 bases left in between. CDR3 protein: CASSFDGASSGANVLTF. DNA of the CDR3: TGTGCCAGCAGTTTTGATGGGGCAAGCTCTGGGGCCAACGTCCTGACTTTC. The complete variable domain, with remaining parts taken from reference TRBV27 and TRBJ2-6, reads EAQVTQNPRYLITVTGKKLTVTCSQNMNHEYMSWYRQDPGLGLRQIYYSMNVEVTDKGDVPEGYKVSRKEKRNFPLILESPSPNQTSLYFCASSFDGASSGANVLTFGAGSRLTVL.

The chain recombines TRBV28 with TRBJ2-2; 9 nucleotides align to TRBD1. Trimming at V came to 7 bases and at J to 4 bases, leaving 4 bases not matched to a gene. There are 14 residues in the CDR3. Germline values: CDR1 MDHEN, CDR2 SYDVKM. The CDR3 loop reads CASIGTGSTGELFF. The DNA for the CDR3 is TGTGCCAGCATAGGGACAGGGAGCACCGGGGAGCTGTTTTTT.

This rearrangement joins TRBV7-2 to TRBJ2-7; 8 nucleotides agree with TRBD1. Germline V gives CDR1 SGHTA, CDR2 FQGNSA. V gave up 0 bases and J gave up 5 bases; unmatched junction bases: 3. This CDR3 region has 14 residues. The CDR3 is CASSLAQGENEQYF. The CDR3 DNA follows: TGTGCCAGCAGCTTAGCACAGGGGGAAAACGAGCAGTACTTC. The entire variable domain, with the rest obtained from reference TRBV7-2 and TRBJ2-7, is as follows: GAGVSQSPSNKVTEKGKDVELRCDPISGHTALYWYRQSLGQGLEFLIYFQGNSAPDKSGLPSDRFSAERTGGSVSTLTIQRTQQEDSAVYLCASSLAQGENEQYFGPGTRLTVT.

The genes are TRBV9 and TRBJ1-4, with 8 positions matching TRBD1. There are 15 residues in the CDR3. The ends lost 3 bases at V and 7 bases at J; junction bases unmatched: 8. CDR1 and CDR2 (germline): SGDLS, YYNGEE. The CDR3 spells CASSAGQGRTEKLFF. In DNA, the CDR3 is TGTGCCAGCAGCGCCGGACAGGGCAGGACTGAAAAACTGTTTTTT.

The chain is built from TRBV4-1 and TRBJ2-5; 7 bases map to TRBD1. The CDR3 totals 16 residues. J lost 1 base, V lost 9 bases, and 14 bases had no gene match. Germline V gives CDR1 MGHRA, CDR2 YSYEKL. CDR3 residues: CASARGVQGSQETQYF. CDR3 nucleotides: TGCGCCAGTGCCCGCGGAGTACAGGGGTCCCAAGAGACCCAGTACTTC.

The CDR3, as DNA: TGTGCCAGCAGGGTTGACAGGGGGACTTACAATGAGCAGTTCTTC. Translating it yields CASRVDRGTYNEQFF. V gene TRBV6-5 combines with J gene TRBJ2-1, with 9 bases that match TRBD1. Germline CDR1 and CDR2: MNHEY and SVGAGI. The CDR3 contains 15 residues. V lost 6 bases, J lost 4 bases, and 7 bases stayed unmatched.